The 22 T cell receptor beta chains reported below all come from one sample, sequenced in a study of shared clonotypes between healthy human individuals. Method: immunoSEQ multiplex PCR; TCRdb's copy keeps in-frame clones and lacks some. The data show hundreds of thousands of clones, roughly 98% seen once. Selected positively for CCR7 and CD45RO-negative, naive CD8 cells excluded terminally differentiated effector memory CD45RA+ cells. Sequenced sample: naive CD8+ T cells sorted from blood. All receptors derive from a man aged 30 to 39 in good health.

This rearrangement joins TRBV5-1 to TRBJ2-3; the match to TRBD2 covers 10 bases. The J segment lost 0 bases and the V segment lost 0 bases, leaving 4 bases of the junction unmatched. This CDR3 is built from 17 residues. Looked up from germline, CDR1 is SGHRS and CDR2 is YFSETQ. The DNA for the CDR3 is TGCGCCAGCAGCTTGGCCCCTAGCGGGAGTAGCACAGATACGCAGTATTTT. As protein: CASSLAPSGSSTDTQYF.

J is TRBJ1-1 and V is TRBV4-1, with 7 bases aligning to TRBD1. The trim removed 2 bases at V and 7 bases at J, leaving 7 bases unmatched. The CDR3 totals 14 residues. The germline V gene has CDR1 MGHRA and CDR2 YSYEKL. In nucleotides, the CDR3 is TGCGCCAGCAGCCAAAGACAGGGCGGGGGTGAAGCTTTCTTT. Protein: CASSQRQGGGEAFF.

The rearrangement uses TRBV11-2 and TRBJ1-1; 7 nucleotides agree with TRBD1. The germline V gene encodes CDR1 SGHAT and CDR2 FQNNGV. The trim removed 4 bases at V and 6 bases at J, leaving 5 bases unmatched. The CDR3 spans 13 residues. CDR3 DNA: TGTGCCAGCAGCTGGGACAGTCTCCCTGAAGCTTTCTTT. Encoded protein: CASSWDSLPEAFF.

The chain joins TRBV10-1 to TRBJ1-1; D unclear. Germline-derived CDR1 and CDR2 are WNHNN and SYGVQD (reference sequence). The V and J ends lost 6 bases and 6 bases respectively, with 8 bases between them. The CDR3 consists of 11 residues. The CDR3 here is CASSTLPEAFF. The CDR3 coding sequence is TGCGCCAGCAGCACTCTGCCTGAAGCTTTCTTT.

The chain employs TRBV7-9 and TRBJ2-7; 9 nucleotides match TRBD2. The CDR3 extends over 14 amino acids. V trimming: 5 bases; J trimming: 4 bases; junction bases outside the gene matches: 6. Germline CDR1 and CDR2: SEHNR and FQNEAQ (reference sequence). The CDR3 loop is CASSPRTSEYEQYF. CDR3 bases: TGTGCCAGCAGCCCCAGGACTAGCGAGTACGAGCAGTACTTC.

The CDR3 loop reads CSVEVGAGANVLTF. Here the CDR3 DNA reads TGCAGCGTTGAAGTTGGGGCTGGGGCCAACGTCCTGACTTTC. The V gene is TRBV29-1, the J gene TRBJ2-6; D uncertain. This CDR3 contains 14 residues. Germline V gene data show CDR1 as SQVTM and CDR2 as ANQGSEA. V was trimmed by 1 base and J by 2 bases, leaving 6 bases between them.

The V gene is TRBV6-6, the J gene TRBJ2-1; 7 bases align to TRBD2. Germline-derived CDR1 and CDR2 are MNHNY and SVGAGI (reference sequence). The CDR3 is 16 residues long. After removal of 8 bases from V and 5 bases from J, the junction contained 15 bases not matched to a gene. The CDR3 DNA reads TGTGCCAGCCGAAGATTAAATAGCGGGCCTAACAATGAGCAGTTCTTC. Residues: CASRRLNSGPNNEQFF.

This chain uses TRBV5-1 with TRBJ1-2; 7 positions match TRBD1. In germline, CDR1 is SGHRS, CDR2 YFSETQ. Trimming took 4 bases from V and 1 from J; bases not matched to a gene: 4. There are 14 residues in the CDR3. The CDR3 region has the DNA TGCGCCAGCAGCCCCTGGGACAGTAACTATGGCTACACCTTC. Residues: CASSPWDSNYGYTF.

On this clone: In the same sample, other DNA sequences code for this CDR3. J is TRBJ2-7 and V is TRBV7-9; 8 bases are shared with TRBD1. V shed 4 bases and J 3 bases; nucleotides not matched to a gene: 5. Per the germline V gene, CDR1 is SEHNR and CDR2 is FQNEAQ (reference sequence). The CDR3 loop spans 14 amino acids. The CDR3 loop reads CASSSGQGDYEQYF. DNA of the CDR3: TGTGCCAGCAGCTCCGGACAGGGCGACTACGAGCAGTACTTC.

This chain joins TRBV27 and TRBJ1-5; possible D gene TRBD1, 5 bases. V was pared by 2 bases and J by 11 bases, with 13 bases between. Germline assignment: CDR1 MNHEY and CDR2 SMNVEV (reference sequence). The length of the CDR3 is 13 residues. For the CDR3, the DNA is TGTGCCAGCAGTTTACCCGGGGGGGTGTCCCAGCATTTT. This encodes CASSLPGGVSQHF.

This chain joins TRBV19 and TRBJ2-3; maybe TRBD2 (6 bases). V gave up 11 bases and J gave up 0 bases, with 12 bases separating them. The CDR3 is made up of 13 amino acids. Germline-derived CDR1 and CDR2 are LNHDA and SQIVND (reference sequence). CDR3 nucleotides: TGTGCCTCGAGACTAGTTAGCACAGATACGCAGTATTTT. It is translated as CASRLVSTDTQYF.

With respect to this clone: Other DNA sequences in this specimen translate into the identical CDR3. The CDR3 sequence: CASSYSGGGEKLFF. CDR3 DNA sequence: TGTGCCAGCAGTTACTCGGGTGGCGGTGAAAAACTGTTTTTT. This chain links TRBV6-5 with TRBJ1-4; D is unclear. This CDR3 comprises 14 residues. Germline CDR1 is MNHEY and CDR2 is SVGAGI. With 0 bases removed from V and 7 bases from J, the gap between germline ends came to 9 bases.

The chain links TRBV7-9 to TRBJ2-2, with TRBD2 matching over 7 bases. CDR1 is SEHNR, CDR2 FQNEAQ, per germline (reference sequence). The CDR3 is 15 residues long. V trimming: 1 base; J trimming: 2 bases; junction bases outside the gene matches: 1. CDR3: CASSLGGGNTGELFF. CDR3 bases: TGTGCCAGCAGCTTAGGCGGGGGAAACACCGGGGAGCTGTTTTTT.

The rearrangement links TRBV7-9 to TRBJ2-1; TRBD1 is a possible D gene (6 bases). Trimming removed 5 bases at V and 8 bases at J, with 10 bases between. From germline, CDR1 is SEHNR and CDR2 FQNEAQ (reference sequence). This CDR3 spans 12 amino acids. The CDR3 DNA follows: TGTGCCAGCAGCCACAGGGTCGATGAGCAGTTCTTC. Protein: CASSHRVDEQFF.

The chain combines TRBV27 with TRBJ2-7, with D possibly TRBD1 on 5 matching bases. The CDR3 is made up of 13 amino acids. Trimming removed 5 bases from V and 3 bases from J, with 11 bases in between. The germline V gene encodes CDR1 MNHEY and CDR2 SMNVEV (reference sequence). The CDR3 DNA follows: TGTGCCAGCAGTCCGATAAGGGGCTACGAGCAGTACTTC. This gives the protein CASSPIRGYEQYF.

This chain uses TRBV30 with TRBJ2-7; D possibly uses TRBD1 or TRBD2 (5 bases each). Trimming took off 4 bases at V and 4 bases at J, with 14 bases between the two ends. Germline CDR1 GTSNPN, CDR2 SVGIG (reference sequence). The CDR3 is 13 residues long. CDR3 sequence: CAWTVGEGYEQYF. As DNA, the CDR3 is TGTGCCTGGACTGTGGGGGAAGGGTACGAGCAGTACTTC.

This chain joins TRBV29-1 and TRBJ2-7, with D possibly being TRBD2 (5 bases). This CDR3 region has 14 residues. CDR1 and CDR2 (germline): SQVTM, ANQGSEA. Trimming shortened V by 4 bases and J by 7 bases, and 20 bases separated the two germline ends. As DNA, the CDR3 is TGCAGCGTTGTCAATATCGGGAATAATACGGAGCAGTACTTC. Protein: CSVVNIGNNTEQYF.

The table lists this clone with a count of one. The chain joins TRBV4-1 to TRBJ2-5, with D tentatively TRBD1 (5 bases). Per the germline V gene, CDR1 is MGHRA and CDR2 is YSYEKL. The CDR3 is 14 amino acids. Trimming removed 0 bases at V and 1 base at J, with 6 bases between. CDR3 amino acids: CASSQDRAQETQYF. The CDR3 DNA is TGCGCCAGCAGCCAAGACAGGGCCCAAGAGACCCAGTACTTC.

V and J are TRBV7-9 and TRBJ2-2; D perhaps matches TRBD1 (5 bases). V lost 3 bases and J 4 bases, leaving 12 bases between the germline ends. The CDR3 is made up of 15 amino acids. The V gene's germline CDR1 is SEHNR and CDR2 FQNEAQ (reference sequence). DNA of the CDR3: TGTGCCAGCAGCTTTGGGGCAGGAGTCACCGGGGAGCTGTTTTTT. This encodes CASSFGAGVTGELFF.

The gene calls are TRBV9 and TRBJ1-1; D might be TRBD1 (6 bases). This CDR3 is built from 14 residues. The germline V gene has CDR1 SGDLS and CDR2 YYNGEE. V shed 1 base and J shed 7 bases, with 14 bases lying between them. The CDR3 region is CASSVSGGAGEAFF. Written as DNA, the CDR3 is TGTGCCAGCAGCGTAAGCGGGGGGGCAGGTGAAGCTTTCTTT.

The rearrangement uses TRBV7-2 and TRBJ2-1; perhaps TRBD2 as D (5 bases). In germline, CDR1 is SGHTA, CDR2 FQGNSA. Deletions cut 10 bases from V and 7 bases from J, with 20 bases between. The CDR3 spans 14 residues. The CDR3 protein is CATGRDGKYNEQFF. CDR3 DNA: TGTGCCACCGGTCGCGACGGGAAGTATAATGAGCAGTTCTTC.

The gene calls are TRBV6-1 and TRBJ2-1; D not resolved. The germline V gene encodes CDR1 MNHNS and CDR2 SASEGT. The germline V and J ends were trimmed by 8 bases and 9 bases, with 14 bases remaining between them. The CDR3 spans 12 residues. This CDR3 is CASLLGLREQFF. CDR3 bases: TGTGCCAGCCTCCTTGGGCTCCGTGAGCAGTTCTTC.